Below are 7 T cell receptor beta chains sequenced from a single sample in a study of blood T cell repertoires in COVID-19. Generated by immunoSEQ multiplex PCR, the TCRdb table keeps only in-frame clones and is missing some. The sample lists around 190,000 clones; roughly nine tenths were seen once. The source material was peripheral blood. The receptors originated from a man in his 70s with active or convalescent COVID-19.

J is TRBJ2-1 and V is TRBV9, with 8 nucleotides matching TRBD1. Germline loops: CDR1 SGDLS, CDR2 YYNGEE. The CDR3 is made up of 17 amino acids. With V trimmed by 4 bases and J by 6 bases, 15 bases remained unmatched. The CDR3 spells CASSSRLGTGVRNEQFF. In DNA form, the CDR3 reads TGTGCCAGCAGCTCCCGTCTGGGGACAGGAGTTCGCAATGAGCAGTTCTTC.

In its sample, this clone was seen once. V and J are TRBV28 and TRBJ1-3; D is unresolved. CDR1 and CDR2 (germline): MDHEN, SYDVKM. The CDR3 sequence is 15 residues long. Trimming took off 5 bases at V and 7 bases at J, with 18 bases between the two ends. The CDR3 coding sequence is TGTGCCAGCAGTGGACTGGGCCTGGTTAGGAACACCATATATTTT. Its protein is CASSGLGLVRNTIYF.

With regard to this clone: Other DNA sequences in this sample translate to the same CDR3. V gene TRBV18 combines with J gene TRBJ2-5, with TRBD1 matching 11 bases. This CDR3 is 15 amino acids long. Trimming took 3 bases from V and 2 from J; bases not matched to a gene: 2. Germline assignment: CDR1 KGHSH and CDR2 LQKENI. The CDR3 is CASSPGTGGQETQYF. The CDR3 DNA reads as TGTGCCAGCTCACCCGGGACAGGGGGTCAAGAGACCCAGTACTTC.

This clone was detected a few times. The J gene is TRBJ2-3, the V gene TRBV18, with TRBD1 as a possible D gene (5 bases). The V end lost 5 bases, the J end lost 2 bases, and 14 bases lay between the germline ends. Per germline, CDR1 KGHSH and CDR2 LQKENI. This CDR3 is built from 15 residues. The DNA for the CDR3 is TGTGCCAGCTCAAAAGGGTCAGGGATCACAGATACGCAGTATTTT. Its protein is CASSKGSGITDTQYF.

The genes are TRBV10-1 and TRBJ1-1; 7 bases align to TRBD1. The CDR3 extends over 16 amino acids. V lost 3 bases and J lost 0; bases outside the gene matches: 7. CDR1 is WNHNN and CDR2 is SYGVQD in the germline V gene (reference sequence). The CDR3 reads CASSDFRGTVNTEAFF. The CDR3 region has the DNA TGCGCCAGCAGTGACTTCAGGGGGACAGTGAACACTGAAGCTTTCTTT.

This rearrangement joins TRBV7-2 to TRBJ2-7, with TRBD2 identical over 8 bases. Germline CDR1 and CDR2: SGHTA and FQGNSA. V lost 2 bases and J lost 2; bases outside the gene matches: 17. The CDR3 totals 19 residues. CDR3 nucleotides: TGTGCCAGCAGCTTAAGCTCCGCAGGAAGCGGGGGACGAACCTACGAGCAGTACTTC. It encodes CASSLSSAGSGGRTYEQYF. The full variable domain, with the rest looked up from reference TRBV7-2 and TRBJ2-7, is GAGVSQSPSNKVTEKGKDVELRCDPISGHTALYWYRQSLGQGLEFLIYFQGNSAPDKSGLPSDRFSAERTGGSVSTLTIQRTQQEDSAVYLCASSLSSAGSGGRTYEQYFGPGTRLTVT.

The gene calls are TRBV6-6 and TRBJ1-2; 7 bases map to TRBD1. In germline, CDR1 is MNHNY, CDR2 SVGAGI (reference sequence). The CDR3 runs to 15 residues. V shed 4 bases, J shed 3 bases, and the junction held 8 bases outside the gene matches. This chain's CDR3 is CASSFTGTDHYGYTF. The CDR3 region has the DNA TGTGCCAGCAGTTTTACCGGGACAGACCACTATGGCTACACCTTC.